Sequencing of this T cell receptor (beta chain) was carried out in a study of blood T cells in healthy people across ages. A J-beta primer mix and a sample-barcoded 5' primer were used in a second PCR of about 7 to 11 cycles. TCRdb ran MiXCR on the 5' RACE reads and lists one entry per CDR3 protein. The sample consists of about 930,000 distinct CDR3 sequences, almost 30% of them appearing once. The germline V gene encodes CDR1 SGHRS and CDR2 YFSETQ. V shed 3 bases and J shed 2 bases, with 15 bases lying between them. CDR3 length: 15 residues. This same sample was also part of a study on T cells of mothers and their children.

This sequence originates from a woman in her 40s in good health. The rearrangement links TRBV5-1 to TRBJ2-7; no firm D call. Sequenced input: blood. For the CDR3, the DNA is TGCGCCAGCAGCTCAATGATGTCGGCGGCCTACGAGCAGTACTTC. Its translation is CASSSMMSAAYEQYF. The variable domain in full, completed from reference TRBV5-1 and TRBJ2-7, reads KAGVTQTPRYLIKTRGQQVTLSCSPISGHRSVSWYQQTPGQGLQFLFEYFSETQRNKGNFPGRFSGRQFSNSRSEMNVSTLELGDSALYLCASSSMMSAAYEQYFGPGTRLTVT.